These 9 T cell receptor beta chains originate from one sample sequenced in a study of T cells in Graves' hyperthyroidism and ophthalmopathy. RNA transcripts served as the template for amplifying TCR beta CDR3 regions. TCR CDR3 underwent first-round RT-PCR with the HTBI primer set. TCRdb recomputed calls from the multiplex PCR reads with MiXCR, one row per CDR3 protein. This table holds 450,000 to 700,000 distinct CDR3 sequences, just over 45% found once. The sample comprised peripheral blood or thyroid tissue (not recorded which). The receptors come from an adult woman with Graves' disease, either hyperthyroidism or ophthalmopathy (not recorded which).

V and J are TRBV2 and TRBJ1-1, with D possibly being TRBD1 (5 bases). In germline, CDR1 is SNHLY, CDR2 FYNNEI. This CDR3 contains 17 residues. V was pared by 0 bases and J by 1 base, with 15 bases between. The CDR3 DNA is TGTGCCAGCAGTGAAGCGGAGCGCAGGGCACGGAACACTGAAGCTTTCTTT. It encodes CASSEAERRARNTEAFF.

The chain carries TRBV5-1 and TRBJ2-6; TRBD1 matches at 8 bases. With 1 base clipped from V and 4 bases from J, the junction kept 7 bases outside the gene matches. The CDR3 spans 17 residues. The germline CDR1 and CDR2 sequences are SGHRS and YFSETQ. CDR3 protein: CASSLTLTGAGANVLTF. The CDR3, as DNA: TGCGCCAGCAGCTTGACTCTGACAGGGGCCGGGGCCAACGTCCTGACTTTC.

This clonotype has ten or more counts. This chain connects TRBV6-5 to TRBJ1-2, with TRBD1 identical over 9 bases. From germline, CDR1 is MNHEY and CDR2 SVGAGI. V shed 4 bases and J 8 bases; nucleotides not matched to a gene: 14. CDR3 length: 16 amino acids. The CDR3 is CASSSPGTGLLEGYTF. In DNA, the CDR3 is TGTGCCAGCAGTTCCCCAGGGACAGGGCTTCTAGAAGGCTACACCTTC.

The V gene is TRBV7-9, the J gene TRBJ1-4; D call uncertain. V gave up 7 bases and J gave up 0 bases, with 15 bases separating them. The CDR3 length is 16 residues. Per germline, CDR1 SEHNR and CDR2 FQNEAQ (reference sequence). In DNA form, the CDR3 reads TGTGCCAGCACCCCCTCCTGGGGTGCAACTAATGAAAAACTGTTTTTT. It yields the protein CASTPSWGATNEKLFF.

At least ten counts were recorded for this clonotype. The rearrangement joins TRBV24-1 to TRBJ1-5; possibly TRBD1 for D (6 bases). The CDR3 runs 13 residues. Trimming stripped 9 bases from V and 7 bases from J, with 15 bases between. Germline V lookup: CDR1 KGHDR, CDR2 SFDVKD. Here the CDR3 reads CATAKGGTQPQHF. CDR3 in DNA: TGTGCCACCGCCAAGGGAGGGACACAGCCCCAGCATTTT.

This clonotype was counted a single time. This chain joins TRBV20-1 and TRBJ2-3, with 11 bases fitting TRBD2. With 3 bases clipped from V and 3 bases from J, the junction kept 5 bases outside the gene matches. The CDR3 covers 15 residues. From germline, CDR1 is DFQATT and CDR2 SNEGSKA (reference sequence). The CDR3 spells CSARKSSGRTDTQYF. In DNA, the CDR3 is TGCAGTGCTAGGAAGTCTAGCGGGAGGACAGATACGCAGTATTTT.

The genes are TRBV6-1 and TRBJ2-1, with a possible D match to TRBD1 (6 bases). This CDR3 comprises 13 residues. The germline V gene has CDR1 MNHNS and CDR2 SASEGT. The germline V and J ends were trimmed by 5 bases and 4 bases, with 9 bases remaining between them. The DNA of the CDR3 is TGTGCCAGCAGTCAGGGGAAGTACAATGAGCAGTTCTTC. It is translated as CASSQGKYNEQFF.

This clonotype was counted ten times or more. The genes are TRBV24-1 and TRBJ2-5; D is perhaps TRBD1 or TRBD2 (5 bases each). The V gene's germline CDR1 is KGHDR and CDR2 SFDVKD. Trimming cost V 9 bases and J 2 bases, with 9 bases left between them. This CDR3 spans 12 amino acids. The CDR3 nucleotides are TGTGCCACCCCGGGGCAACAAGAGACCCAGTACTTC. It is translated as CATPGQQETQYF.

This clonotype was detected many times. A junction end diverges from the germline sequence, so it may reflect a read error. The V call is TRBV12-3 or TRBV12-4, the J call TRBJ1-5; no clear D. The CDR3 is 12 residues long. The CDR3 nucleotides read TGTGCCAGCAGCTTAGCGAGCCAGCCCCAGCATTTT. Translated: CASSLASQPQHF.